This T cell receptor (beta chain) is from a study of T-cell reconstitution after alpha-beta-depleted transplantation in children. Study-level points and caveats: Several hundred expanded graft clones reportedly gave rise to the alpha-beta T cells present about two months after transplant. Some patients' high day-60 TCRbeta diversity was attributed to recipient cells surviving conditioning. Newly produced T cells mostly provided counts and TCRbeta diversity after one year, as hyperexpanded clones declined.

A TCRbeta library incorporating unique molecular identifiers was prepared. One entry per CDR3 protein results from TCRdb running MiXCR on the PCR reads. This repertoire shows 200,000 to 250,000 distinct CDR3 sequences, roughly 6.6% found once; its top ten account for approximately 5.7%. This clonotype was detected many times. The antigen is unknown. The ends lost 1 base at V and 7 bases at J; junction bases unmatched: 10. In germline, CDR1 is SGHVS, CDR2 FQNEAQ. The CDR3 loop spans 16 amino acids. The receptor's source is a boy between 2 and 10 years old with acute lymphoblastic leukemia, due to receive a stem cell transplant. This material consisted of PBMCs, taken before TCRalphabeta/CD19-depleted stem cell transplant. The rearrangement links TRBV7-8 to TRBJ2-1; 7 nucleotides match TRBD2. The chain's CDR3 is CASSLVGEGGPNEQFF. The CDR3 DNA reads TGTGCCAGCAGCTTAGTTGGCGAGGGAGGGCCGAATGAGCAGTTCTTC.